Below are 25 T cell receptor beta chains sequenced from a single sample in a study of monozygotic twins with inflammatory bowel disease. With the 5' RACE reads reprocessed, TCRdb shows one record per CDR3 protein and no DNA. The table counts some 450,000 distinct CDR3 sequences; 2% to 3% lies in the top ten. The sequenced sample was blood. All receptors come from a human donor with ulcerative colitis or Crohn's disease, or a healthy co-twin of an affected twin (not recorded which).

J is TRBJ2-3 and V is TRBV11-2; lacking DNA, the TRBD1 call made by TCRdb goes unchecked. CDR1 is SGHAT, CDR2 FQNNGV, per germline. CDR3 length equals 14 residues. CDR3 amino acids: CASSTGTAPDTQYF.

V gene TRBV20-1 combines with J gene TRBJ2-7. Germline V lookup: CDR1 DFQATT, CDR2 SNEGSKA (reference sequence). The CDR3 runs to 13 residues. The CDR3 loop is CSARDRGLHEQYF.

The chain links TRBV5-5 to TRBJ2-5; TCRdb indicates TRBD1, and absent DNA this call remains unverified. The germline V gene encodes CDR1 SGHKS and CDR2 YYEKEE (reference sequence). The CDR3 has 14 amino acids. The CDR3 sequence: CASSLVGHVETQYF.

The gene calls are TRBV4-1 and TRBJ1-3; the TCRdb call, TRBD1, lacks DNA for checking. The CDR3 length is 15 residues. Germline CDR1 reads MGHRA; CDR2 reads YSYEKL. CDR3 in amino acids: CASSKGQGGENTIYF.

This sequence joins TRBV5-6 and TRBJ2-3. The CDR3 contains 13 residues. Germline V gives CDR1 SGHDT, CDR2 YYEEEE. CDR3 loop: CASSSWPEDTQYF.

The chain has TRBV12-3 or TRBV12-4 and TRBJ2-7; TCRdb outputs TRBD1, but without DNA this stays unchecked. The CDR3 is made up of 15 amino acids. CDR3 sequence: CASSSPGTGPSEQYF.

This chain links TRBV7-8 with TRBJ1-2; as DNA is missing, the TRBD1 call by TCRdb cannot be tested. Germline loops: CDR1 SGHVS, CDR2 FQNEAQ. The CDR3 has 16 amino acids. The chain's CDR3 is CASSLGTGGGLDGYTF.

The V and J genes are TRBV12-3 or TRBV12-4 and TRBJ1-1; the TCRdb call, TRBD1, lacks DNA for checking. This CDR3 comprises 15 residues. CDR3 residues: CASSPSTAINTEAFF.

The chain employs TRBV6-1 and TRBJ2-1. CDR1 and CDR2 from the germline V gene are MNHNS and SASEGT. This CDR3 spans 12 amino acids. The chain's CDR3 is CASSLVRQEQFF.

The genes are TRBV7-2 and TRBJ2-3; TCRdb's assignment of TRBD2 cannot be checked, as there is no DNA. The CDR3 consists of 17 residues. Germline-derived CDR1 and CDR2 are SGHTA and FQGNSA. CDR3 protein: CASTRQRLAGSTDTQYF.

The CDR3 region is CASTRWEGDTGELFF. The chain is built from TRBV12-3 or TRBV12-4 and TRBJ2-2; TCRdb selects TRBD2, and the lack of DNA leaves this call unchecked. The CDR3 sequence is 15 residues long.

The CDR3 loop reads CSALHSTDTQYF. The chain is built from TRBV20-1 and TRBJ2-3. Germline CDR1 reads DFQATT; CDR2 reads SNEGSKA (reference sequence). The length of the CDR3 is 12 residues.

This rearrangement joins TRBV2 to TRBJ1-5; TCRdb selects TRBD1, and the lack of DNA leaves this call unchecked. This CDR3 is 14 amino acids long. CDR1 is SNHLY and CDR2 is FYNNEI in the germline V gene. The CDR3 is CASSALTGNQPQHF. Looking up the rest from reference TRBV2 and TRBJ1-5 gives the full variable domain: EPEVTQTPSHQVTQMGQEVILRCVPISNHLYFYWYRQILGQKVEFLVSFYNNEISEKSEIFDDQFSVERPDGSNFTLKIRSTKLEDSAMYFCASSALTGNQPQHFGDGTRLSIL.

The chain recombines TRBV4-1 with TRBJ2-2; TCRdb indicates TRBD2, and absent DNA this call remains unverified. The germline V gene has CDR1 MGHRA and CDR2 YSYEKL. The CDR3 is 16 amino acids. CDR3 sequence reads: CASSPLAGERAGELFF.

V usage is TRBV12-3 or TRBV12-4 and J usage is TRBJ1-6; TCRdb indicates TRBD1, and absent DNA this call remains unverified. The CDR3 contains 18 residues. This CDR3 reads CASSPGQGPSSYNSPLHF.

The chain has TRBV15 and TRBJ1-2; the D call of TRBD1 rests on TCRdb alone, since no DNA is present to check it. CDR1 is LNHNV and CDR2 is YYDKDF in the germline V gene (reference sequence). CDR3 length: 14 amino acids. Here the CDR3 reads CATRTDRGGYGYTF. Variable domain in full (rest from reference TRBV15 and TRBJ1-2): DAMVIQNPRYQVTQFGKPVTLSCSQTLNHNVMYWYQQKSSQAPKLLFHYYDKDFNNEADTPDNFQSRRPNTSFCFLDIRSPGLGDTAMYLCATRTDRGGYGYTFGSGTRLTVV.

The CDR3 loop reads CASSPRRLASYEQYF. The genes are TRBV11-2 and TRBJ2-7; lacking DNA, the TRBD2 call made by TCRdb goes unchecked. Germline CDR1 reads SGHAT; CDR2 reads FQNNGV. The CDR3 covers 15 residues.

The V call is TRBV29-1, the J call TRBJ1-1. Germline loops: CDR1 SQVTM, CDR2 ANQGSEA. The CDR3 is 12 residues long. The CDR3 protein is CSAKAMNTEAFF.

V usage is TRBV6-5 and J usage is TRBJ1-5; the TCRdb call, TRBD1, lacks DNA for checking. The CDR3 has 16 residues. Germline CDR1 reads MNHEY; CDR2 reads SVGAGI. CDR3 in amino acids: CASSSSDRSPNQPQHF.

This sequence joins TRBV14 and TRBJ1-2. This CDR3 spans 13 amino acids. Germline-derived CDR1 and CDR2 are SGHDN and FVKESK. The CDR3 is CASRPDENYGYTF.

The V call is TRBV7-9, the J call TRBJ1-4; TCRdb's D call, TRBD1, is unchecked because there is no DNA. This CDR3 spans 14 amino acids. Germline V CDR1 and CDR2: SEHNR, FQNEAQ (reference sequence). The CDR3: CASSGWDRDEKLFF.

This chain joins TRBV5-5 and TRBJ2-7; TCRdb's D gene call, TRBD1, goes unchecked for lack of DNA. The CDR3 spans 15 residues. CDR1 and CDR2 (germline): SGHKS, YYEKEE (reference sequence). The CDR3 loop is CASSFRTQSSYEQYF.

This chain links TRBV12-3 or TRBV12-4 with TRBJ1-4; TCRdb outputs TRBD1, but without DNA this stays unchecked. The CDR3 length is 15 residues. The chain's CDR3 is CASRDKNPTNEKLFF.

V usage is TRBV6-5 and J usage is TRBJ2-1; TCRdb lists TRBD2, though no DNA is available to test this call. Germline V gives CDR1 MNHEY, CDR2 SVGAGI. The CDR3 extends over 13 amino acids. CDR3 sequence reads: CASSMVGVNEQFF.

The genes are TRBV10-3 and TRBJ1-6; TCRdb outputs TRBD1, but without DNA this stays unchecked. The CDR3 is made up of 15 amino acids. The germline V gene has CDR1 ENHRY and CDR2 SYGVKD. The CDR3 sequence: CASWEGGRYNSPLHF.